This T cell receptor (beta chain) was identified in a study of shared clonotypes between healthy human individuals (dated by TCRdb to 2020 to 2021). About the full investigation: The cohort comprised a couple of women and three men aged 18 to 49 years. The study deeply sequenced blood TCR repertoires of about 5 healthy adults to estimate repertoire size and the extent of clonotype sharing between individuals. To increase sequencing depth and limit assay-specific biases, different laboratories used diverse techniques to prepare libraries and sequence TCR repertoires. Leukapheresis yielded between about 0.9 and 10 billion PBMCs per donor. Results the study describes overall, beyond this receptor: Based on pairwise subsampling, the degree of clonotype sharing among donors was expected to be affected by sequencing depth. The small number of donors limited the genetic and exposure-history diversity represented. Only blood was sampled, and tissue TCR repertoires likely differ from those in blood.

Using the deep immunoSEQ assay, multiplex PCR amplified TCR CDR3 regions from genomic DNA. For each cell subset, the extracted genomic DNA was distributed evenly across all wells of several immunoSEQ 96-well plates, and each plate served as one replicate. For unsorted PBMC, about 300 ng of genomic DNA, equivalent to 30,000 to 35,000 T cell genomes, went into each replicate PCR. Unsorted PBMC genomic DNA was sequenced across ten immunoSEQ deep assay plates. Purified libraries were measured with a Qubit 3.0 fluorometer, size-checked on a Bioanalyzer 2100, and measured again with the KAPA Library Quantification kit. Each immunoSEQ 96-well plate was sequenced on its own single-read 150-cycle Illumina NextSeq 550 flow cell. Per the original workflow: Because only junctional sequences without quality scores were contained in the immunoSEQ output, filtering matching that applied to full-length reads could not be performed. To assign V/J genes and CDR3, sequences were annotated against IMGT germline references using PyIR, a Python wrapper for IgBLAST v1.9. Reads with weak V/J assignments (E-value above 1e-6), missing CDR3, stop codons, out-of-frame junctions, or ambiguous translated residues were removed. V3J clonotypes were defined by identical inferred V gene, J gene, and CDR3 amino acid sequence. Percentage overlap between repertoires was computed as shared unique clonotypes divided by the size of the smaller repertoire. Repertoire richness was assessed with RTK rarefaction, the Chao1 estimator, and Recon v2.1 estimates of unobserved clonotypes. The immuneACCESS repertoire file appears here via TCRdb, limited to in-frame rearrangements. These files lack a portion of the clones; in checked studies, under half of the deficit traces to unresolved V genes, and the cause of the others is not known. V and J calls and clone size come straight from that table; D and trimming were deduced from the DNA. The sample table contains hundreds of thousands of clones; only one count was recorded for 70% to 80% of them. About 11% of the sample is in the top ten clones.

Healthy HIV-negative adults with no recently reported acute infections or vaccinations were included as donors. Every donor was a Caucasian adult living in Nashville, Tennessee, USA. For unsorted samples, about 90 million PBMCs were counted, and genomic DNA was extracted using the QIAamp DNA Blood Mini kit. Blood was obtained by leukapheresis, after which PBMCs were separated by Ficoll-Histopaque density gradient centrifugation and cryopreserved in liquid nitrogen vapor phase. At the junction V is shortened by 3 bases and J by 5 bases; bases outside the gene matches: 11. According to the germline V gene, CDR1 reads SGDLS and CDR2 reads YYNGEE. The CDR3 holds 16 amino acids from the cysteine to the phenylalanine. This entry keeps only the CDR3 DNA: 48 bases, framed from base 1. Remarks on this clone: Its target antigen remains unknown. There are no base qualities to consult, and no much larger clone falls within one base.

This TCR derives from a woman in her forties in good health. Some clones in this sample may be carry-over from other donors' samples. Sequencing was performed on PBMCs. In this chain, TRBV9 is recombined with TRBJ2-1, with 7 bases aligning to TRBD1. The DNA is TGTGCCAGCAGCGCCGGGACAGTCAAAGATAACAATGAGCAGTTCTTC. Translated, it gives CASSAGTVKDNNEQFF.